Reported below is one TCR beta chain. Its matching antigen is unknown. Treatment defined: 10-day PBMC culture with coronavirus spike peptide pools or control peptides (ViraFEST assay). One should note that the unexposed donor's CD4+ T cells were collected before the COVID-19 pandemic (2011-2018). ViraFEST used peptide pools to expand antigen-specific T cells before TCR sequencing. Sequenced with the Oncomine TCR Beta short-read assay was DNA taken from cultured CD4+ T cells. MiXCR, applied by TCRdb to the PCR reads, yields one record per CDR3 protein. The sample records over a thousand distinct CDR3 sequences, 15% to 20% being singletons. This sample is drawn from a study of vaccination and CD4 T cells after COVID-19. Study-level background: The convalescents comprised six males and four females, two of them Hispanic. The cells were exposed to overlapping spike peptides originating from SARS-CoV-2, HCoV-NL63, HCoV-OC43 and HCoV-229E for stimulation.

Germline lookup yields CDR1 SGHTA and CDR2 FQGNSA. V dropped 2 bases and J dropped 2 bases, with 19 bases sitting between them. The CDR3 spans 17 residues. Whole-study results and caveats: The median proportion of reactive clones detected only post-vaccination in convalescent patients was approximately 90%.

Sequencing used CD4+ T cells from blood, cultured in vitro. The genes are TRBV7-2 and TRBJ2-7; D might be TRBD1 (6 bases). The TCR was taken from a human donor in good health. The CDR3: CASSLFLWTAIPYEQYF. The CDR3 DNA reads as TGTGCCAGCAGCTTATTTTTATGGACAGCTATCCCCTACGAGCAGTACTTC.